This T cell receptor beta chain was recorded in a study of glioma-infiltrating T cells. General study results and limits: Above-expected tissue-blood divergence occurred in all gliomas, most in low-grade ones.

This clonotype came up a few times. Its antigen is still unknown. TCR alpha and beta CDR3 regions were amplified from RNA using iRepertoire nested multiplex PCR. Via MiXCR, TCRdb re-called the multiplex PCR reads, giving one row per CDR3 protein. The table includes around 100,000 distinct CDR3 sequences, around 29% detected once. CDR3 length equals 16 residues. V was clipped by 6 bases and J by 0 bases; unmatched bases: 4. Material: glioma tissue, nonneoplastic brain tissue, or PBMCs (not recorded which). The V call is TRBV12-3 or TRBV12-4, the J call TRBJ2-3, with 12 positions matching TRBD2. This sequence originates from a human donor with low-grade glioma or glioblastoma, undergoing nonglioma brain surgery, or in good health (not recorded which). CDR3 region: CASRWTSGASTDTQYF. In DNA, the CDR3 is TGTGCCAGCAGGTGGACTAGCGGGGCTAGCACAGATACGCAGTATTTT.